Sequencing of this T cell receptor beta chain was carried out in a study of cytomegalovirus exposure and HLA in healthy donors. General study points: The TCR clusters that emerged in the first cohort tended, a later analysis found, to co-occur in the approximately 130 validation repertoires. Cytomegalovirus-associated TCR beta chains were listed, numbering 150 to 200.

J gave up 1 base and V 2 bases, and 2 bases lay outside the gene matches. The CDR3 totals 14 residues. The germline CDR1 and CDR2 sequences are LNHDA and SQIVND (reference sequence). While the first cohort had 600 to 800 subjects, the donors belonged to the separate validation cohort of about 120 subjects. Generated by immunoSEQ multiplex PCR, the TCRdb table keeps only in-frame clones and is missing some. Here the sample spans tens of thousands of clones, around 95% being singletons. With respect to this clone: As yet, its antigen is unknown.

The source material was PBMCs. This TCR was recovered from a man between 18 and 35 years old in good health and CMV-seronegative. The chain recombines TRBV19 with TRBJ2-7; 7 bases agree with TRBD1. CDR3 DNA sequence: TGTGCCAGTAGTATATGGGGACAGTCCTACGAGCAGTACTTC. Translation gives CASSIWGQSYEQYF.